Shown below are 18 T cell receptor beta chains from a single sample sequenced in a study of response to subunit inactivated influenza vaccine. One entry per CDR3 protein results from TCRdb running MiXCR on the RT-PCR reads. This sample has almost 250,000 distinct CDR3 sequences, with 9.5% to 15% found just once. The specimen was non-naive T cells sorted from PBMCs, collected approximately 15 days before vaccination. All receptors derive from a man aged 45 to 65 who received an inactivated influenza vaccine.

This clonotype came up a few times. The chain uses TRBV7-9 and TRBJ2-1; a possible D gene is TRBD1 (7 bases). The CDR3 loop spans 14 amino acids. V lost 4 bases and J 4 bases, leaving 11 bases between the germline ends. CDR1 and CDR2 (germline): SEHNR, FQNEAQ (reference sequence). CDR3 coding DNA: TGTGCCAGCAGCTGGTCAGGGGGGTACAATGAGCAGTTCTTC. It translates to CASSWSGGYNEQFF.

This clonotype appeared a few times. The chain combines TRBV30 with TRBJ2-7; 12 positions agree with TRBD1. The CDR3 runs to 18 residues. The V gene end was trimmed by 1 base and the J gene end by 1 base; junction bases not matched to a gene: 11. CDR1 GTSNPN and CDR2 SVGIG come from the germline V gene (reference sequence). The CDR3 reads CAWSGVGRDRGLSYEQYF. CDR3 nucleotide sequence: TGTGCCTGGAGTGGAGTAGGTCGGGACAGGGGGCTTTCCTACGAGCAGTACTTC.

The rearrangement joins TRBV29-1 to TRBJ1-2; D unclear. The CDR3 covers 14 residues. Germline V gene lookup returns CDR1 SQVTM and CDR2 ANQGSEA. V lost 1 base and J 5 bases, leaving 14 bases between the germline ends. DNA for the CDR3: TGCAGCGTTGAAGTTGGCGTGGGAGGATATGGCTACACCTTC. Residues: CSVEVGVGGYGYTF.

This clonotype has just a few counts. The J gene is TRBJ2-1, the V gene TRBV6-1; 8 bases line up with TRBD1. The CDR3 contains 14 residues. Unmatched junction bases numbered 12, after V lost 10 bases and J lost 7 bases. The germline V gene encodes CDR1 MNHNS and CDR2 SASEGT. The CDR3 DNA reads TGTGCCACCACACCGGGACAGGAATTAAATGAGCAGTTCTTC. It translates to CATTPGQELNEQFF.

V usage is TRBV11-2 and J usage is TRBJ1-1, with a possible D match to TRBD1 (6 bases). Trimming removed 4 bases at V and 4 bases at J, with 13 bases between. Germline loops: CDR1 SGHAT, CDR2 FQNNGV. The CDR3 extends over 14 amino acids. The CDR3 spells CASSSSGVVTEAFF. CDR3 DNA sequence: TGTGCCAGCAGCTCCTCAGGGGTAGTCACTGAAGCTTTCTTT. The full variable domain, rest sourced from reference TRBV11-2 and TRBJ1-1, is EAGVAQSPRYKIIEKRQSVAFWCNPISGHATLYWYQQILGQGPKLLIQFQNNGVVDDSQLPKDRFSAERLKGVDSTLKIQPAKLEDSAVYLCASSSSGVVTEAFFGQGTRLTVV.

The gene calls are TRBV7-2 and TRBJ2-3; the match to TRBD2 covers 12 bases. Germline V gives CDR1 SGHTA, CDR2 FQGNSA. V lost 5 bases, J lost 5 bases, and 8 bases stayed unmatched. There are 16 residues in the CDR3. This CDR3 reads CASSRLAGDMGDTQYF. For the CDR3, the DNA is TGTGCCAGCAGCCGACTAGCGGGAGATATGGGAGATACGCAGTATTTT.

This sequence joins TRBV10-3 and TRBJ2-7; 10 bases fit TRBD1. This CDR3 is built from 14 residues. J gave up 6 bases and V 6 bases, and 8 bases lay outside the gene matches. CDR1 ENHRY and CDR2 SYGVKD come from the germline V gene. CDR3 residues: CAISKGQGLSEQYF. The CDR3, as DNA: TGTGCCATCAGCAAGGGACAGGGGTTGAGCGAGCAGTACTTC.

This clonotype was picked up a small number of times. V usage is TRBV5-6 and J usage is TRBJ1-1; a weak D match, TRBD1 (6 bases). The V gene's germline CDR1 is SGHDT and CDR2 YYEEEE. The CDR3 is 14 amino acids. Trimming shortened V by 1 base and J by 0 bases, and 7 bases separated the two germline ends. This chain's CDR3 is CASSLHRVNTEAFF. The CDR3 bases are TGTGCCAGCAGCTTGCACAGGGTGAACACTGAAGCTTTCTTT.

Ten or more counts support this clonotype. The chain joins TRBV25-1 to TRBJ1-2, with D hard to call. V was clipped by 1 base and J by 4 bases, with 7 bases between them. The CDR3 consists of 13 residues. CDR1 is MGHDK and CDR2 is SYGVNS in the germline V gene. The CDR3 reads CASSESSLYGYTF. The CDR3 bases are TGTGCCAGCAGTGAATCTAGTCTCTATGGCTACACCTTC.

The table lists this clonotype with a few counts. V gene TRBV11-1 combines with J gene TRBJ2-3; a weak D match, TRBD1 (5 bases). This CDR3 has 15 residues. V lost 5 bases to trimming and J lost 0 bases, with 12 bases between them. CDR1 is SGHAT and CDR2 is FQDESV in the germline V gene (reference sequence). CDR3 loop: CASSKTAVSTDTQYF. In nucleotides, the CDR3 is TGTGCCAGCAGCAAGACAGCCGTTAGCACAGATACGCAGTATTTT.

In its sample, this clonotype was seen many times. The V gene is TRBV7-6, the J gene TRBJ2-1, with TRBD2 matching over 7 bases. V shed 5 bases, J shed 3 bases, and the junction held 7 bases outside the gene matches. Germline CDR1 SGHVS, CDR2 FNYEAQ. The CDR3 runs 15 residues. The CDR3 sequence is CASSLSGTNYNEQFF. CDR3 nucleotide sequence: TGTGCCAGCAGCCTATCCGGGACTAACTACAATGAGCAGTTCTTC.

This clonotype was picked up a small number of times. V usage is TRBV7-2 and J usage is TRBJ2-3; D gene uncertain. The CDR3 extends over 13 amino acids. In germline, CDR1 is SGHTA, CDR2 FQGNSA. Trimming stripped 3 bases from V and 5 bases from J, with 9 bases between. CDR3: CASSFDLGDTQYF. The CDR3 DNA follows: TGTGCCAGCAGCTTCGACCTCGGAGATACGCAGTATTTT.

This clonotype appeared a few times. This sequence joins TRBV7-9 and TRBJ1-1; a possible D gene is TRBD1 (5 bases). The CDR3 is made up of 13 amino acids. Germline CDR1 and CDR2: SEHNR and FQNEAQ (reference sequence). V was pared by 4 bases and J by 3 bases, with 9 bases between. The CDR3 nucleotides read TGTGCCAGCAGCTCCCAGACAGACACTGAAGCTTTCTTT. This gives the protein CASSSQTDTEAFF.

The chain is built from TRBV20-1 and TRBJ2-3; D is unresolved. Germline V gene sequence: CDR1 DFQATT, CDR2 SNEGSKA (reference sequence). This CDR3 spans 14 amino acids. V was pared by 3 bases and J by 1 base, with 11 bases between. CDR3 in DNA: TGCAGTGCTAGGTCCAGAGAGGGCACAGATACGCAGTATTTT. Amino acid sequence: CSARSREGTDTQYF.

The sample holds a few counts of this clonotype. In DNA form, the CDR3 reads TGCGCCAGCAGGCAAACTAGCGGGTTTTACAATGAGCAGTTCTTC. Its translation: CASRQTSGFYNEQFF. The chain couples TRBV5-1 to TRBJ2-1, with TRBD2 matching 9 bases. The CDR3 extends over 15 amino acids. Per the germline V gene, CDR1 is SGHRS and CDR2 is YFSETQ. V was clipped by 5 bases and J by 4 bases; unmatched bases: 7.

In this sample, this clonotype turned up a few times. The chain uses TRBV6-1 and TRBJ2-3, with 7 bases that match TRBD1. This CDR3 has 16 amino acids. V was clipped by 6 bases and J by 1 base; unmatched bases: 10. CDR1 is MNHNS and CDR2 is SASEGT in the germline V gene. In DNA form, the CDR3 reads TGTGCCAGCAGCCTAGGACAGGCTCGCGGCACAGATACGCAGTATTTT. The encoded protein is CASSLGQARGTDTQYF.

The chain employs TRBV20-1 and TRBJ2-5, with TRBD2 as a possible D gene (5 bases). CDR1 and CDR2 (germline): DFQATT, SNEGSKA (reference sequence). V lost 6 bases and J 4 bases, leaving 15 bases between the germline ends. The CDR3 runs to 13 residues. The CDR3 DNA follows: TGCAGTGCCCCGCGTAGCGTTGGAGAGACCCAGTACTTC. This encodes CSAPRSVGETQYF.

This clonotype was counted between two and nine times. The CDR3 region has the DNA TGTGCCAGCAGCACTAGCGGGGGGCTAGATACGCAGTATTTT. It codes for CASSTSGGLDTQYF. The rearrangement links TRBV12-3 or TRBV12-4 to TRBJ2-3; 12 nucleotides agree with TRBD2. This CDR3 region has 14 residues. V lost 6 bases, J lost 5 bases, and 3 bases stayed unmatched.